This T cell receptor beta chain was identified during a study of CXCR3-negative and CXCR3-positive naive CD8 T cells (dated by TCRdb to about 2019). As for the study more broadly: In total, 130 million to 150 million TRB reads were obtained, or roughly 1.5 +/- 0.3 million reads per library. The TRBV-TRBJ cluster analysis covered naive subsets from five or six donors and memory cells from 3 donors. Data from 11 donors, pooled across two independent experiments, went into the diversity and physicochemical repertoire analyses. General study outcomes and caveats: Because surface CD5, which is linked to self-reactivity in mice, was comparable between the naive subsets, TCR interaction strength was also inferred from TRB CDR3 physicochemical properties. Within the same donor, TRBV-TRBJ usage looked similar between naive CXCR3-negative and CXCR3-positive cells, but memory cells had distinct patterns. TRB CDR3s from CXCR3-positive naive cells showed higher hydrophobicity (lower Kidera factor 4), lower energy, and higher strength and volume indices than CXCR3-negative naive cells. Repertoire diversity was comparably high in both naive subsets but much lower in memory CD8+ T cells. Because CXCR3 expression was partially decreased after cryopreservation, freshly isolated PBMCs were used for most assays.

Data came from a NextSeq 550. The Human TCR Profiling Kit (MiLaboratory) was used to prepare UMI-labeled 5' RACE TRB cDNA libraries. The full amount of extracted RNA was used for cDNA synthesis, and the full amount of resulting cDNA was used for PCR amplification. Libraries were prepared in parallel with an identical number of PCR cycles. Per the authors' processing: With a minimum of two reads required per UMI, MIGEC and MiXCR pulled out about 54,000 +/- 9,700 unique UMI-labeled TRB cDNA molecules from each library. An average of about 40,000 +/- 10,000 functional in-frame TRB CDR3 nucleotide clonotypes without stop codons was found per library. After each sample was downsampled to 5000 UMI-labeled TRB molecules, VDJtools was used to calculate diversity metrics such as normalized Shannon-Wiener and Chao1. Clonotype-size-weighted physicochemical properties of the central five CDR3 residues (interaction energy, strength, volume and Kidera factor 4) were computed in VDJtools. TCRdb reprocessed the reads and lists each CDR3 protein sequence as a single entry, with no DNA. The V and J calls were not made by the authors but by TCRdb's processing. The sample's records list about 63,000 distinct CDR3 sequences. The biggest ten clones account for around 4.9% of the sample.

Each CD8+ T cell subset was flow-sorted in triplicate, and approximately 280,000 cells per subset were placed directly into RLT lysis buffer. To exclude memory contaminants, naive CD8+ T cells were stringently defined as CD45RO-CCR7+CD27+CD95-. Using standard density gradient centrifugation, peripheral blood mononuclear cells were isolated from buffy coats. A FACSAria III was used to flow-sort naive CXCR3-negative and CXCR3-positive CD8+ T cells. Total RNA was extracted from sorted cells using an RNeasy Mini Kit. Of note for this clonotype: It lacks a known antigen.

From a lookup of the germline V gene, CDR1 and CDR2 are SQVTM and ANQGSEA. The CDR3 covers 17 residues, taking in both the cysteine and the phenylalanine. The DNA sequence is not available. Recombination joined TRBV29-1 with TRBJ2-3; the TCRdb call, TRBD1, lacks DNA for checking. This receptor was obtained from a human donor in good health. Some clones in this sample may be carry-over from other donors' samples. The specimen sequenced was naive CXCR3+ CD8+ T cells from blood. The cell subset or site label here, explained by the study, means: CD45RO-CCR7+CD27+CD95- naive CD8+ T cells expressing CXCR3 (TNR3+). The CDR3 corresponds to CSVEGFSGDVSGGTQYF.